This T cell receptor beta chain was retrieved from a study of shared clonotypes between healthy human individuals. Study-level findings and limits: Sharing across four donors was highest in naive CD4 (around 5%) and lowest in memory CD8 (roughly 0.4%).

Per germline, CDR1 SEHNR and CDR2 FQNEAQ (reference sequence). The CDR3 is made up of 13 amino acids. V lost 5 bases, J lost 2 bases, and 3 bases stayed unmatched. At deep level, the assay was performed. TCRdb keeps only in-frame clones here, not all; method: immunoSEQ multiplex PCR. Here the sample spans approximately 1,500,000 clones, approximately 96% being singletons. Donors had no recently reported acute infections or vaccinations and were HIV-negative. Note on this clone: Its antigen is unidentified. The sample carries other DNA sequences with the same CDR3.

Specimen: naive CD4+ T cells sorted from blood. Subset specified: CD45RA+ positively selected. The chain carries TRBV7-9 and TRBJ2-7; TRBD1 matches 7 bases. The clonotype was recovered from a man aged 25-45 years in good health. CDR3 loop: CASSRQGPYEQYF. Here the CDR3 DNA reads TGTGCCAGCAGCCGACAGGGTCCCTACGAGCAGTACTTC.